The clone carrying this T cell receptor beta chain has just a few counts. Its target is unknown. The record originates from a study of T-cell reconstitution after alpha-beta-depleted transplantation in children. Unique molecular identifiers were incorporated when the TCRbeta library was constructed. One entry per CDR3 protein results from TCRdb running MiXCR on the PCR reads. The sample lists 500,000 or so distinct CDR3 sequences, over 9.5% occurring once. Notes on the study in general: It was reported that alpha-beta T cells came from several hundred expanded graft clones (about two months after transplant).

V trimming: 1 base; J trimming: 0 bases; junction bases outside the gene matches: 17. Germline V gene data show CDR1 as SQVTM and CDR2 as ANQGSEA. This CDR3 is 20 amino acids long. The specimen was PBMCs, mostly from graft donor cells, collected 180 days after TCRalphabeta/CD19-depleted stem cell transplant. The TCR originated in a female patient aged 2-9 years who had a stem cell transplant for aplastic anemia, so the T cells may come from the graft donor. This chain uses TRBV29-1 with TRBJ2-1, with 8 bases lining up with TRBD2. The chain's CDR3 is CSVEGLASGLAGTSYNEQFF. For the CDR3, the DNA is TGCAGCGTTGAAGGTCTTGCTAGCGGGCTAGCCGGCACCTCCTACAATGAGCAGTTCTTC.